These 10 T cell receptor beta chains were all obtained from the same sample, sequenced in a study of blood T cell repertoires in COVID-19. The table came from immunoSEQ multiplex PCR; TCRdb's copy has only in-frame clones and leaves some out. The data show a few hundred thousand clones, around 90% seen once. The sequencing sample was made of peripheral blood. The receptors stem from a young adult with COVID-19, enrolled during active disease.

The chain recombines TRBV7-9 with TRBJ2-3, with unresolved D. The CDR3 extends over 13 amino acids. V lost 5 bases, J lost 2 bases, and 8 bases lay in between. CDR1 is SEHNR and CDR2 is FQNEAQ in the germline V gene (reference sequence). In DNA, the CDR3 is TGTGCCAGCAGCCCTCGAGACACAGATACGCAGTATTTT. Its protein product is CASSPRDTDTQYF.

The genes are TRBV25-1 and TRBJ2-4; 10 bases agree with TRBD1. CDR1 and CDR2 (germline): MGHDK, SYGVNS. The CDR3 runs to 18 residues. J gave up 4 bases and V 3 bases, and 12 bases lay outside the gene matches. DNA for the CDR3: TGTGCCAGCAGTGAGTCGAAGGGACAGGGGTCGGGGAAAAACATTCAGTACTTC. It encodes CASSESKGQGSGKNIQYF.

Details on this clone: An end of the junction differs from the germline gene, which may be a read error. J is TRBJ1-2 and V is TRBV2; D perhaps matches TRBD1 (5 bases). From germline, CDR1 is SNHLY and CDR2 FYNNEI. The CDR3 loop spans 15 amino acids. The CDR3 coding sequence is TGTACCAGCAGTGAATCAAGGGGCCCTAACTATGGCTACACCTTC. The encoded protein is CTSSESRGPNYGYTF.

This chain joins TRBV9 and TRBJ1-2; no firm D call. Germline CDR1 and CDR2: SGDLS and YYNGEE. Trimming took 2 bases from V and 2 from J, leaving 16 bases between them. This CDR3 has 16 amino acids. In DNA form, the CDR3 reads TGTGCCAGCAGCGTCTCATCGGGAGGCGTGAACTATGGCTACACCTTC. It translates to CASSVSSGGVNYGYTF. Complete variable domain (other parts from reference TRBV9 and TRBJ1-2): DSGVTQTPKHLITATGQRVTLRCSPRSGDLSVYWYQQSLDQGLQFLIQYYNGEERAKGNILERFSAQQFPDLHSELNLSSLELGDSALYFCASSVSSGGVNYGYTFGSGTRLTVV.

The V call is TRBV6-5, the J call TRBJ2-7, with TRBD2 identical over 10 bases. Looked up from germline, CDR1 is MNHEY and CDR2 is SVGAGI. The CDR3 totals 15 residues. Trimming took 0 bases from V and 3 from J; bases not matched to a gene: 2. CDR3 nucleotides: TGTGCCAGCAGTTACTCGGCTAGCGGGAGCTACGAGCAGTACTTC. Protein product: CASSYSASGSYEQYF.

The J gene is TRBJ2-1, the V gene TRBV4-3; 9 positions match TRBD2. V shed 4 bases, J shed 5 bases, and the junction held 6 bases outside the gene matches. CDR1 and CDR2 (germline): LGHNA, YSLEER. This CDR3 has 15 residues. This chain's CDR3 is CASSRGLAKDNEQFF. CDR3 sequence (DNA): TGCGCCAGCAGCCGAGGACTAGCGAAAGACAATGAGCAGTTCTTC.

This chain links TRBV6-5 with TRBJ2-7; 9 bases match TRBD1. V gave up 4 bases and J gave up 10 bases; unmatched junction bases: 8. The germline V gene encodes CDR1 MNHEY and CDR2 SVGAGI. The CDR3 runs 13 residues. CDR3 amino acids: CASSSTGTGIQYF. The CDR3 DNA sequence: TGTGCCAGCAGTTCAACCGGGACAGGGATTCAGTACTTC.

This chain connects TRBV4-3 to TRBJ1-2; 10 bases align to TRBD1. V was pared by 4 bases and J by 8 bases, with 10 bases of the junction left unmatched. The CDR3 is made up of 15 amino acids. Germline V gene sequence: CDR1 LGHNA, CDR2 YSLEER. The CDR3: CASSPGQGPQGGYTF. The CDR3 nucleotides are TGCGCCAGCAGCCCGGGACAGGGGCCCCAAGGCGGCTACACCTTC.

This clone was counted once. CDR3 in amino acids: CASSITVFGDGYTF. CDR3 DNA: TGTGCCAGCAGCATCACGGTGTTTGGAGATGGCTACACCTTC. The rearrangement joins TRBV21-1 to TRBJ1-2. TRBV21-1 constitutes a pseudogene. The CDR3 sequence is 14 residues long.

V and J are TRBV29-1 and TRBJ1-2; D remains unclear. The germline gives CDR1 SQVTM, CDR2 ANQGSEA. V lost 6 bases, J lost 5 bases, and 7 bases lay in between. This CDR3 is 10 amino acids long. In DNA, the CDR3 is TGCAGCGTCCCGGGGTATGGCTACACCTTC. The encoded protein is CSVPGYGYTF.